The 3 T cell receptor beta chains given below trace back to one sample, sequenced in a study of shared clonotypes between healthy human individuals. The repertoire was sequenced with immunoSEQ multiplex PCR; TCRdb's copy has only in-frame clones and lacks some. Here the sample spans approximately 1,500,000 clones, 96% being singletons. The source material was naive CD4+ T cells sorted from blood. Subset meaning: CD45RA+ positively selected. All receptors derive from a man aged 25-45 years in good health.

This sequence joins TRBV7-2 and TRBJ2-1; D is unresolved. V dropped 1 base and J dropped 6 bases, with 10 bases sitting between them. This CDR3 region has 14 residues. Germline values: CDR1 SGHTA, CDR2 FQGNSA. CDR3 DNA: TGTGCCAGCAGCTTAGGGGTCCAGGCCAATGAGCAGTTCTTC. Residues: CASSLGVQANEQFF.

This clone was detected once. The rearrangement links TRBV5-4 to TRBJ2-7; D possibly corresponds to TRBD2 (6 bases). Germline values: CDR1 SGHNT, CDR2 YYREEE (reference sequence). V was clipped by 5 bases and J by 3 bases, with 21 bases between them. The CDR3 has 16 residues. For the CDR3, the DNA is TGTGCCAGCAGTTTAGGACTACCCACTTTGGGCTACGAGCAGTACTTC. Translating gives CASSLGLPTLGYEQYF. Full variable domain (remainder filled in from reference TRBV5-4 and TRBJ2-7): ETGVTQSPTHLIKTRGQQVTLRCSSQSGHNTVSWYQQALGQGPQFIFQYYREEENGRGNFPPRFSGLQFPNYSSELNVNALELDDSALYLCASSLGLPTLGYEQYFGPGTRLTVT.

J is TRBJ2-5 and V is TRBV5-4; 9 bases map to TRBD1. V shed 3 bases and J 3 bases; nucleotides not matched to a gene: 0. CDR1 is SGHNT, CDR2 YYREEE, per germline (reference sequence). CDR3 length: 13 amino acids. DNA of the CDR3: TGTGCCAGCAGCTGGGACAGGGAAGAGACCCAGTACTTC. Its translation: CASSWDREETQYF.